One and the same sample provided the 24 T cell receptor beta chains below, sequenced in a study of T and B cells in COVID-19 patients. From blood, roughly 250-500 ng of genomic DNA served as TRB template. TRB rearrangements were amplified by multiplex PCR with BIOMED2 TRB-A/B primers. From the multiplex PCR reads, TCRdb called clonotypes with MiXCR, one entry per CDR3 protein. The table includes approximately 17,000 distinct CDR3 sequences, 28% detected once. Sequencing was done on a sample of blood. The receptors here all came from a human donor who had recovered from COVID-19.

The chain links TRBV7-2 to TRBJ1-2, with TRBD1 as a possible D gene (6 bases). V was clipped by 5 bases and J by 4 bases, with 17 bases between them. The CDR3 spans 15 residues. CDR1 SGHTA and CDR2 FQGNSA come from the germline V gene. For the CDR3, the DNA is TGTGCCAGCAGCCTCGGCGGGGGGCTGAGCTATGGCTACACCTTC. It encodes CASSLGGGLSYGYTF. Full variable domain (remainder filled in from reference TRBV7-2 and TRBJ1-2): GAGVSQSPSNKVTEKGKDVELRCDPISGHTALYWYRQSLGQGLEFLIYFQGNSAPDKSGLPSDRFSAERTGGSVSTLTIQRTQQEDSAVYLCASSLGGGLSYGYTFGSGTRLTVV.

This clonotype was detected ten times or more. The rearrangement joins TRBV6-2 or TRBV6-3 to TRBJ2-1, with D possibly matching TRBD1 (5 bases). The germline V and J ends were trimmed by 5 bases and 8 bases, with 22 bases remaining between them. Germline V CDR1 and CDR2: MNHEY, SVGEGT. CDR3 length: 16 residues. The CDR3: CASSTLRQGSLYEQFF. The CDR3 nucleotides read TGTGCCAGCAGTACTCTGCGGCAGGGTTCGTTGTATGAGCAGTTCTTC.

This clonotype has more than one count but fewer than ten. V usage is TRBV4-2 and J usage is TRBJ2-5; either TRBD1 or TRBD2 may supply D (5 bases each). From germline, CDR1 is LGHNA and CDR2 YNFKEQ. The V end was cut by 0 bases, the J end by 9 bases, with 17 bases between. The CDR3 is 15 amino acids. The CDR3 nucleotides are TGTGCCAGCAGCCAAGAGGGTCGTGACGGGGCGGCCCAGTACTTC. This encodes CASSQEGRDGAAQYF.

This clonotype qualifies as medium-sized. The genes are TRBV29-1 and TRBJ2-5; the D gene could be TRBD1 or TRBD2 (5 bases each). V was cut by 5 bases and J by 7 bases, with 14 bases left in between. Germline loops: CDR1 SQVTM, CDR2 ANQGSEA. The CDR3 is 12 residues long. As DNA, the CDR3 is TGCAGCGTTAATCAGGGAGAGGGGACCCAGTACTTC. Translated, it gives CSVNQGEGTQYF.

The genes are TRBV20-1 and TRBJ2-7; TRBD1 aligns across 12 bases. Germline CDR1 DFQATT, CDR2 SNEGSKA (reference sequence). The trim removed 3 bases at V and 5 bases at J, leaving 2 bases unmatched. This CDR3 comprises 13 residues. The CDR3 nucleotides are TGCAGTGCTAGGAGGGACAGGGGGCACGAGCAGTACTTC. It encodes CSARRDRGHEQYF.

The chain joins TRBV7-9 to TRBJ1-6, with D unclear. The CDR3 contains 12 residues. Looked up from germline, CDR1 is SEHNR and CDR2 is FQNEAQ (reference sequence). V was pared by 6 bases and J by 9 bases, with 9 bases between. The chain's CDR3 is CASSFSASPLHF. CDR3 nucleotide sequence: TGTGCCAGCAGTTTCTCGGCTTCACCCCTCCACTTT.

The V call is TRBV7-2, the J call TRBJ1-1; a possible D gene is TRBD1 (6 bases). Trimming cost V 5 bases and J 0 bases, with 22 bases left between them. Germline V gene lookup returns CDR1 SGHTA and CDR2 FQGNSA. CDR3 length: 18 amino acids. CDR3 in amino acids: CASSAYREPLMVNTEAFF. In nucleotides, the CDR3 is TGTGCCAGCAGCGCTTACAGGGAACCCCTCATGGTGAACACTGAAGCTTTCTTT. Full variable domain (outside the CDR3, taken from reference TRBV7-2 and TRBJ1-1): GAGVSQSPSNKVTEKGKDVELRCDPISGHTALYWYRQSLGQGLEFLIYFQGNSAPDKSGLPSDRFSAERTGGSVSTLTIQRTQQEDSAVYLCASSAYREPLMVNTEAFFGQGTRLTVV.

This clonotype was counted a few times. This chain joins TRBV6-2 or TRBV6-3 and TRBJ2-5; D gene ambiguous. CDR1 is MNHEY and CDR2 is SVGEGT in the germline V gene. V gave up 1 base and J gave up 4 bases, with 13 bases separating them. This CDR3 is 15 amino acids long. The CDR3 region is CASSYLGYDGETQYF. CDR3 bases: TGTGCCAGCAGTTACTTAGGGTATGATGGAGAGACCCAGTACTTC.

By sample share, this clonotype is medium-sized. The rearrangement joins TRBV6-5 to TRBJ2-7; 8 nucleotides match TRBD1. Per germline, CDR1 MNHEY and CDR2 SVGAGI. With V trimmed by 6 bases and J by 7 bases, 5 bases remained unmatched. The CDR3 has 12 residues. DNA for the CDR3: TGTGCCAGCAGGACAGGGGCGAAAGAGCAGTACTTC. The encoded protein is CASRTGAKEQYF.

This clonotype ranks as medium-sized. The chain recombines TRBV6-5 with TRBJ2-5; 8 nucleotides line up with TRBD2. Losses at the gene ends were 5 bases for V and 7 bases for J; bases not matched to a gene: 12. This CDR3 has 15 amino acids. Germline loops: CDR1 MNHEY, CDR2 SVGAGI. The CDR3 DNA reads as TGTGCCAGCAGTGACGGGGGGGGGGGAGGCGGGACCCAGTACTTC. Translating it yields CASSDGGGGGGTQYF.

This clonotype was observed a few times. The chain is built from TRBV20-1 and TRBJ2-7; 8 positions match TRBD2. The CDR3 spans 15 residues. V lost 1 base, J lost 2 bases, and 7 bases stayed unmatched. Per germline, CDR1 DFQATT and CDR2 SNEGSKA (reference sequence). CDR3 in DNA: TGCAGTGCTAGAGGTGTAGCGGGGCAACCCTACGAGCAGTACTTC. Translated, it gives CSARGVAGQPYEQYF.

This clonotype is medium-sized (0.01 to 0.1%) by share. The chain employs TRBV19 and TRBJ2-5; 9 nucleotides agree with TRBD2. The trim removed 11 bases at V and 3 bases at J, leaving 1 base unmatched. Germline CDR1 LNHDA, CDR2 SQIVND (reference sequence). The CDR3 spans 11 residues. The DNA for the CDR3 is TGTGCCGCGGGGGGGAAAGAGACCCAGTACTTC. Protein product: CAAGGKETQYF.

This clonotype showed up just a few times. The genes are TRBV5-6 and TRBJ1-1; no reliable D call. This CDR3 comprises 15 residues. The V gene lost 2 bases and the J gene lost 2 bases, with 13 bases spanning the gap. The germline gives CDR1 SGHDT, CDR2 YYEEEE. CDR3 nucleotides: TGTGCCAGCAGCTTTGTAGGGCGCGGAAACACTGAAGCTTTCTTT. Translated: CASSFVGRGNTEAFF. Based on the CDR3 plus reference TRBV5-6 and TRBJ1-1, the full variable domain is DAGVTQSPTHLIKTRGQQVTLRCSPKSGHDTVSWYQQALGQGPQFIFQYYEEEERQRGNFPDRFSGHQFPNYSSELNVNALLLGDSALYLCASSFVGRGNTEAFFGQGTRLTVV.

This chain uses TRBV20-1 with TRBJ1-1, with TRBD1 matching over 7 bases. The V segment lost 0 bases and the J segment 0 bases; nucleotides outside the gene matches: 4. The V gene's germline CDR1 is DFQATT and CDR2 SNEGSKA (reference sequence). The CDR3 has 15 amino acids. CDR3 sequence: CSAREGGEVNTEAFF. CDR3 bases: TGCAGTGCTAGAGAAGGGGGCGAGGTGAACACTGAAGCTTTCTTT.

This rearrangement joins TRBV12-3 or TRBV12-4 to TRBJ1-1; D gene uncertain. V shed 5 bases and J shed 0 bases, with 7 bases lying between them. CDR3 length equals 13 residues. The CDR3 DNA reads TGTGCCAGCAGTCTTATCCTGAACACTGAAGCTTTCTTT. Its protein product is CASSLILNTEAFF.

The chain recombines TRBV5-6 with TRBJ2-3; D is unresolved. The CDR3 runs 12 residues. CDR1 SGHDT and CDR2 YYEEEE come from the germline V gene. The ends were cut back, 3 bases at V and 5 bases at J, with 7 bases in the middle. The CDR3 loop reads CASSWDQDTQYF. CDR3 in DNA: TGTGCCAGCAGCTGGGATCAAGATACGCAGTATTTT.

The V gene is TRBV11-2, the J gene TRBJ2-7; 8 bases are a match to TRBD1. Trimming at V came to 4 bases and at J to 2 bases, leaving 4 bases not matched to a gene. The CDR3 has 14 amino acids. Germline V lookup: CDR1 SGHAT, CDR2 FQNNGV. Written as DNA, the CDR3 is TGTGCCAGCAGCTACACGACAGGGGCCTACGAGCAGTACTTC. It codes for CASSYTTGAYEQYF.

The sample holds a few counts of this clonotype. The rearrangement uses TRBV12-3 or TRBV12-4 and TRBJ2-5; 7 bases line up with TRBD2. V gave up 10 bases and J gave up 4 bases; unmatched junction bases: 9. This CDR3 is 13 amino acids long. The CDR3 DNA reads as TGTGCCACCGGGGGATCGGGGGGAGAGACCCAGTACTTC. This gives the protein CATGGSGGETQYF.

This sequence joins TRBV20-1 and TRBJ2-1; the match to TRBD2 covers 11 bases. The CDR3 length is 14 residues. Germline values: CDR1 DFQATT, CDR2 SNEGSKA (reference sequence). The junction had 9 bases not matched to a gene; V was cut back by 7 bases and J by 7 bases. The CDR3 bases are TGCAGTGTCTTTTCCGGGACTAGCGGAAATGAGCAGTTCTTC. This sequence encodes CSVFSGTSGNEQFF.

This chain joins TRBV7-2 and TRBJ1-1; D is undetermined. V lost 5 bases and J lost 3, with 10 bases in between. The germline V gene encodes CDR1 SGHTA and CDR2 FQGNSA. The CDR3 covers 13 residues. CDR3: CASSLRTDTEAFF. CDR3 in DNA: TGTGCCAGCAGCCTACGGACGGACACTGAAGCTTTCTTT.

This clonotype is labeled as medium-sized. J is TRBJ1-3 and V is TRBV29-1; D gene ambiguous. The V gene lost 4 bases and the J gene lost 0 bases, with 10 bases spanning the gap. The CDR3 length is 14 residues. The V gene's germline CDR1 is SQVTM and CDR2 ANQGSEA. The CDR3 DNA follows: TGCAGCGTTGGCCTCAAGTCCTCTGGAAACACCATATATTTT. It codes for CSVGLKSSGNTIYF.

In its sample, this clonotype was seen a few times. The CDR3 reads CSAYDGVRGGGYTF. Written as DNA, the CDR3 is TGCAGTGCGTACGATGGGGTCAGGGGAGGTGGCTACACCTTC. The genes are TRBV20-1 and TRBJ1-2; maybe TRBD1 (6 bases). The germline V gene encodes CDR1 DFQATT and CDR2 SNEGSKA (reference sequence). Trimming removed 6 bases from V and 7 bases from J, with 21 bases in between. The CDR3 is made up of 14 amino acids.

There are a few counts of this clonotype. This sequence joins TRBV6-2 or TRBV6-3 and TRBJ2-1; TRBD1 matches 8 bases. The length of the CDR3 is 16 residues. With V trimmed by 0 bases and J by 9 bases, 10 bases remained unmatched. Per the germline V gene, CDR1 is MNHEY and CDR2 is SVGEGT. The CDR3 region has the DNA TGTGCCAGCAGTTACTCAACAGGGGGAACTCGGGGTGAGCAGTTCTTC. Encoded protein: CASSYSTGGTRGEQFF.

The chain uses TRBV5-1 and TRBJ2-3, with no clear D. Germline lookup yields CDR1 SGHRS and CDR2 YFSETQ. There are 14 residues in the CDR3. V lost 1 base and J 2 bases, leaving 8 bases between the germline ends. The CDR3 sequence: CASSLRTATDTQYF. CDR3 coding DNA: TGCGCCAGCAGCTTGCGGACGGCCACAGATACGCAGTATTTT.